Presented here are 21 T cell receptor beta chains from one specimen sequenced in a study of blood T cell repertoires in COVID-19. Libraries were prepared by immunoSEQ multiplex PCR; TCRdb keeps only in-frame clonotypes and omits some of them. The sample lists around 150,000 clones, around 88% occurring once. Input material: peripheral blood. These receptors all come from a human donor in a cohort sampled during active COVID-19.

This chain joins TRBV18 and TRBJ1-6, with 10 bases that match TRBD1. CDR3 size: 16 residues. Unmatched junction bases numbered 7, after V lost 3 bases and J lost 8 bases. Germline V gene lookup returns CDR1 KGHSH and CDR2 LQKENI. The CDR3 sequence is CASSPESDRGHSPLHF. Written as DNA, the CDR3 is TGTGCCAGCTCACCGGAAAGCGACAGGGGGCATTCACCCCTCCACTTT.

The V call is TRBV7-2, the J call TRBJ2-7; 9 positions match TRBD1. The length of the CDR3 is 14 residues. V was clipped by 1 base and J by 5 bases; unmatched bases: 3. CDR1 and CDR2 from the germline V gene are SGHTA and FQGNSA. CDR3 in amino acids: CASSLGGQGHEQYF. DNA of the CDR3: TGTGCCAGCAGCTTAGGGGGACAGGGACACGAGCAGTACTTC.

V gene TRBV3-1 (or the pseudogene TRBV3-2) combines with J gene TRBJ1-4; 12 bases agree with TRBD1. V lost 1 base and J lost 6; bases outside the gene matches: 9. The CDR3 has 18 residues. Germline-derived CDR1 and CDR2 are LGHDT and YNNKEL (reference sequence). The CDR3 DNA reads as TGTGCCAGCAGCCAAGGCGGGACAGGGGGCGTGATCCATGAAAAACTGTTTTTT. Protein sequence: CASSQGGTGGVIHEKLFF.

V is TRBV12-3 or TRBV12-4 and J is TRBJ1-1; D is perhaps TRBD1 (5 bases). V shed 6 bases and J shed 11 bases, with 19 bases lying between them. The CDR3 covers 13 residues. The CDR3 here is CASRGNRGGVAFF. The CDR3 DNA follows: TGTGCCAGCAGGGGCAATAGGGGAGGAGTTGCTTTCTTT.

This rearrangement joins TRBV10-3 to TRBJ1-3; possible D gene TRBD1, 6 bases. Germline CDR1 ENHRY, CDR2 SYGVKD. V was trimmed by 7 bases and J by 0 bases, leaving 13 bases between them. The CDR3 contains 15 residues. This chain's CDR3 is CAIIRTAASGNTIYF. For the CDR3, the DNA is TGTGCCATCATTAGGACAGCGGCCTCTGGAAACACCATATATTTT.

The V gene is TRBV2, the J gene TRBJ1-1; D may be TRBD1 (5 bases). This CDR3 region has 20 residues. The V gene lost 7 bases and the J gene lost 0 bases, with 30 bases spanning the gap. Germline loops: CDR1 SNHLY, CDR2 FYNNEI. The CDR3 DNA reads as TGTGCCAGCACTGGTTTTGGCAGGGAGGGTGAGAATCCGATGAACACTGAAGCTTTCTTT. It codes for CASTGFGREGENPMNTEAFF.

This sequence joins TRBV7-3 and TRBJ2-3; the match to TRBD2 covers 11 bases. Germline V gene sequence: CDR1 SGHTA, CDR2 FQGTGA. Losses at the gene ends were 5 bases for V and 4 bases for J; bases not matched to a gene: 8. The length of the CDR3 is 16 residues. The CDR3 DNA is TGTGCCAGCAGCCATACTAGCGGGGGAGGCGCAGATACGCAGTATTTT. Amino acid sequence: CASSHTSGGGADTQYF.

This clone occurred once. The CDR3, as DNA: TGTGCCAGCAGCTTAGCGGGCGGGGGACATCACGAGCAGTACTTC. Amino acids: CASSLAGGGHHEQYF. This chain links TRBV7-9 with TRBJ2-7; possible D gene TRBD2, 7 bases. V was shortened by 0 bases and J by 5 bases, with 14 bases between the two germline ends. CDR3 size: 15 residues. CDR1 and CDR2 (germline): SEHNR, FQNEAQ (reference sequence).

V usage is TRBV3-1 (or the pseudogene TRBV3-2) and J usage is TRBJ2-7, with 10 bases matching TRBD2. This CDR3 is built from 16 residues. The ends lost 1 base at V and 0 bases at J; junction bases unmatched: 3. Germline V gene lookup returns CDR1 LGHDT and CDR2 YNNKEL (reference sequence). The CDR3, as DNA: TGTGCCAGCAGCCAAGGTAGCGGGGGGATCTCCTACGAGCAGTACTTC. The encoded protein is CASSQGSGGISYEQYF.

The chain recombines TRBV7-9 with TRBJ2-5, with D unresolved. The germline gives CDR1 SEHNR, CDR2 FQNEAQ (reference sequence). This CDR3 has 14 residues. V dropped 2 bases and J dropped 3 bases, with 10 bases sitting between them. CDR3 protein: CASSLPSEKETQYF. CDR3 nucleotides: TGTGCCAGCAGCTTACCTAGTGAAAAAGAGACCCAGTACTTC.

The chain couples TRBV9 to TRBJ2-7; a possible D gene is TRBD2 (6 bases). Germline CDR1 SGDLS, CDR2 YYNGEE. The CDR3 covers 15 residues. V was trimmed by 4 bases and J by 5 bases, leaving 19 bases between them. The CDR3 spells CASSTGTSGVHEQYF. CDR3 DNA sequence: TGTGCCAGCAGCACCGGGACTTCGGGAGTCCACGAGCAGTACTTC. Full variable domain (outside the CDR3, taken from reference TRBV9 and TRBJ2-7): DSGVTQTPKHLITATGQRVTLRCSPRSGDLSVYWYQQSLDQGLQFLIQYYNGEERAKGNILERFSAQQFPDLHSELNLSSLELGDSALYFCASSTGTSGVHEQYFGPGTRLTVT.

This chain links TRBV7-9 with TRBJ2-7; no definite D call. Trimming took off 1 base at V and 5 bases at J, with 12 bases between the two ends. This CDR3 has 14 amino acids. Germline CDR1 reads SEHNR; CDR2 reads FQNEAQ (reference sequence). In DNA form, the CDR3 reads TGTGCCAGCAGCTTAGACACGTGGTCAGACGAGCAGTACTTC. Translated: CASSLDTWSDEQYF.

DNA for the CDR3: TGCGCCAGCAGTCCCGATGGTAGCGGGGTTACCTACGAGCAGTACTTC. It codes for CASSPDGSGVTYEQYF. V and J are TRBV5-1 and TRBJ2-7; 8 bases match TRBD2. CDR1 and CDR2 from the germline V gene are SGHRS and YFSETQ. The J segment lost 2 bases and the V segment lost 5 bases, leaving 12 bases of the junction unmatched. CDR3 length equals 16 residues.

The J gene is TRBJ2-7, the V gene TRBV19; 8 bases line up with TRBD2. CDR1 is LNHDA, CDR2 SQIVND, per germline (reference sequence). The length of the CDR3 is 15 residues. The V gene end was trimmed by 7 bases and the J gene end by 0 bases; junction bases not matched to a gene: 8. The CDR3, as DNA: TGTGCCAGTAAATTTGAGAGCGGGAGCTCCTACGAGCAGTACTTC. It translates to CASKFESGSSYEQYF.

The chain recombines TRBV27 with TRBJ1-6; D is uncertain. The V and J ends lost 4 bases and 0 bases respectively, with 16 bases between them. The CDR3 is 18 residues long. In germline, CDR1 is MNHEY, CDR2 SMNVEV (reference sequence). The CDR3 DNA follows: TGTGCCAGCAGTTCACGCCCATTGGCCAGCTCCTATAATTCACCCCTCCACTTT. Translated: CASSSRPLASSYNSPLHF.

The chain has TRBV12-3 or TRBV12-4 and TRBJ2-7; D perhaps matches TRBD2 (5 bases). The CDR3 sequence is 13 residues long. V lost 0 bases, J lost 6 bases, and 9 bases lay in between. CDR3 DNA: TGTGCCAGCAGTTTAGCGCCGGGAATCGAGCAGTACTTC. Protein sequence: CASSLAPGIEQYF.

This chain links TRBV7-8 with TRBJ2-3; D gene uncertain. V shed 7 bases and J shed 2 bases, with 4 bases lying between them. The CDR3 is 11 residues long. CDR1 SGHVS and CDR2 FQNEAQ come from the germline V gene. CDR3 in DNA: TGTGCCAGCACCAACACAGATACGCAGTATTTT. Its protein is CASTNTDTQYF. Full variable domain (outside the CDR3, taken from reference TRBV7-8 and TRBJ2-3): GAGVSQSPRYKVAKRGQDVALRCDPISGHVSLFWYQQALGQGPEFLTYFQNEAQLDKSGLPSDRFFAERPEGSVSTLKIQRTQQEDSAVYLCASTNTDTQYFGPGTRLTVL.

The rearrangement uses TRBV10-3 and TRBJ1-2; 7 bases line up with TRBD1. Germline values: CDR1 ENHRY, CDR2 SYGVKD. This CDR3 has 15 amino acids. The V and J ends lost 7 bases and 4 bases, in that order; junction bases with no gene match: 12. The CDR3 DNA is TGTGCCATCACCTCGACAGGGACCGAGGCCTATGGCTACACCTTC. It codes for CAITSTGTEAYGYTF.

CDR3 in DNA: TGTGCCAGCTCACCCGGACAGGCCTCCTACGAGCAGTACTTC. Translating it yields CASSPGQASYEQYF. The chain joins TRBV18 to TRBJ2-7; the match to TRBD1 covers 7 bases. This CDR3 is 14 amino acids long. Germline CDR1 is KGHSH and CDR2 is LQKENI. V shed 3 bases, J shed 0 bases, and the junction held 2 bases outside the gene matches.

This clone was recorded many times. The rearrangement joins TRBV4-3 to TRBJ1-3; D gene unclear. The CDR3 length is 15 residues. Germline loops: CDR1 LGHNA, CDR2 YSLEER. The germline V and J ends were trimmed by 0 bases and 0 bases, with 6 bases remaining between them. The CDR3 DNA reads as TGCGCCAGCAGCCAAGACCCCGGCTCTGGAAACACCATATATTTT. Its translation: CASSQDPGSGNTIYF.

This chain uses TRBV25-1 with TRBJ1-1; a possible D gene is TRBD1 (6 bases). Germline CDR1 reads MGHDK; CDR2 reads SYGVNS. The CDR3 covers 14 residues. The V gene lost 6 bases and the J gene lost 2 bases, with 13 bases spanning the gap. CDR3 sequence (DNA): TGTGCCAGCAGGAGAGGGGGATCAAACACTGAAGCTTTCTTT. This gives the protein CASRRGGSNTEAFF.